A single sample gave rise to the 30 T cell receptor beta chains below, sequenced in a study of CD8+ T cells in alopecia areata. cDNA serving as the sequencing template came from extracted, reverse transcribed RNA. Here immunoSEQ multiplex PCR was the method, and the copy in TCRdb shows in-frame clones only, minus some. Listed for the sample are under 3,500 clones, none seen a single time. Input material: lesional skin. The receptor set was obtained from a C3H/HeJ mouse with alopecia areata. This line is of MHC haplotype H2-k.

There are many counts of this clone. Gene and germline names: mouse. Read data end 4 residues before the CDR3 end; the end is taken from the germline J gene. The sample carries other DNA sequences with the same CDR3. This chain links TRBV19 with TRBJ1-2; maybe TRBD1 (6 bases). V lost 4 bases to trimming and J lost 0 bases, with 10 bases between them. Germline values: CDR1 FNHDT, CDR2 SITEND (reference sequence). The CDR3 covers 14 residues. This CDR3 is CASSRDTANSDYTF. The CDR3 DNA, read in part, is TGTGCCAGCAGTCGGGACACCGCAAACTCC.

This clone was recorded at least ten times. The gene names here belong to mouse. From the germline J gene comes the end of the CDR3, since the read stops 4 residues before it. The gene calls are TRBV13-2 and TRBJ2-1; 11 bases are a match to TRBD2. There are 15 residues in the CDR3. Unmatched junction bases numbered 5, after V lost 3 bases and J lost 6 bases. Germline V gene sequence: CDR1 NNHNN, CDR2 SYGAGS (reference sequence). The CDR3 is CASGAPGLGVAEQFF. Incomplete CDR3 DNA: TGTGCCAGCGGTGCCCCGGGACTGGGGGTTGCT.

Ten or more counts support this clone. The listed genes are named as in mouse. Coverage ceases 4 residues before the CDR3 finishes, and the germline J gene fills in the end. The rearrangement uses TRBV5 and TRBJ2-5; 7 bases agree with TRBD2. V lost 2 bases to trimming and J lost 0 bases; unmatched junction nucleotides: 2. The germline gives CDR1 LGHNA, CDR2 YNLKQL (reference sequence). The CDR3 totals 15 residues. CDR3 DNA, as far as it was read: TGTGCCAGCAGCCAACTGGGGGTTAACCAAGAC. Amino acid sequence: CASSQLGVNQD. The entire CDR3 protein reads CASSQLGVNQDTQYF.

In its sample, this clone was seen many times. Mouse gene names apply. The read ends 4 residues early relative to the CDR3; the germline J gene fills the gap. This chain uses TRBV19 with TRBJ2-3; TRBD2 matches at 12 bases. Unmatched junction bases numbered 4, after V lost 7 bases and J lost 1 base. The CDR3 runs to 15 residues. Germline-derived CDR1 and CDR2 are FNHDT and SITEND (reference sequence). Partial CDR3 DNA: TGTGCCAGCCCCGGGACTGGGGGGCGTGCAGAA. Protein sequence: CASPGTGGRAE. Given in full, the CDR3 is CASPGTGGRAETLYF.

This clone appeared a few times. Germline and genes here are mouse. The read halts 4 residues ahead of the CDR3 end, with the missing end drawn from the germline J gene. The chain is built from TRBV13-2 and TRBJ2-7; TRBD2 matches 11 bases. The CDR3 is made up of 16 amino acids. CDR1 NNHNN and CDR2 SYGAGS come from the germline V gene (reference sequence). CDR3 amino acids: CASGDDWGGGEYEQYF. The part of the CDR3 DNA that was read is TGTGCCAGCGGTGATGACTGGGGGGGCGGGGAGTAT.

This clone was recorded at least ten times. All gene names here are mouse names. Read data end 4 residues before the CDR3 end; the end is taken from the germline J gene. Other DNA variants within this sample encode the same CDR3. The chain links TRBV13-2 to TRBJ2-3; a possible D gene is TRBD2 (5 bases). The CDR3 loop spans 15 amino acids. The V gene lost 0 bases and the J gene lost 0 bases, with 8 bases spanning the gap. CDR1 and CDR2 from the germline V gene are NNHNN and SYGAGS (reference sequence). Incomplete CDR3 DNA: TGTGCCAGCGGTGATGTTTGGGGTAGTGCAGAA. It yields the protein CASGDVWGSAE. The entire CDR3 reads CASGDVWGSAETLYF.

There are many counts of this clone. Mouse gene names and germline throughout. The read terminates 4 residues ahead of where the CDR3 ends, so the germline J gene completes it. This sequence joins TRBV16 and TRBJ2-4; D might be TRBD1 (6 bases). Looked up from germline, CDR1 is SGHSA and CDR2 is FRNQAP. The CDR3 extends over 14 amino acids. Trimming shortened V by 1 base and J by 2 bases, and 7 bases separated the two germline ends. The sequenced CDR3 bases are TGTGCAAGCAGCTTAGGGACAGATCAAAAC. It is translated as CASSLGTDQN. The whole CDR3 sequence reads CASSLGTDQNTLYF.

This clone has only a few counts. A much larger clone lies one base from this, so it may be a read error. Here the gene names and germline are mouse. The read ends 4 residues shy of where the CDR3 ends; the end is completed using the germline J gene. The J gene is TRBJ1-4, the V gene TRBV13-2; D is possibly TRBD1 (6 bases). V dropped 7 bases and J dropped 0 bases, with 13 bases sitting between them. Per the germline V gene, CDR1 is NNHNN and CDR2 is SYGAGS (reference sequence). The CDR3 has 15 amino acids. The CDR3 DNA, read in part, is TGTGCCAGCAGCCCCACAGGGATTTCCAACGAA. This gives the protein CASSPTGISNE. In full, the CDR3 is CASSPTGISNERLFF.

This clone is large within its sample. The germline and genes are mouse ones. The read stops 4 residues short of the end of the CDR3; the missing end is completed from the germline J gene. Other DNA sequences within the sample encode an identical CDR3. V is TRBV13-3 and J is TRBJ2-7; possible D gene TRBD1, 5 bases. The CDR3 loop spans 12 amino acids. The germline CDR1 and CDR2 sequences are NNHDY and SYVADS. CDR3 amino acids: CASSGRQYEQYF. The CDR3 bases that were read are TGTGCCAGCAGTGGGCGACAGTAT.

This clone was detected a few times. One base separates it from a far larger clone, so it is likely a read error. Here the gene names and germline are mouse. Sequencing ends 4 residues short of the CDR3 end; the germline J gene provides the rest. This CDR3 is also generated by other DNA sequences in the sample. The rearrangement links TRBV1 to TRBJ1-2; 7 bases are a match to TRBD1. The germline V gene encodes CDR1 NSQYPW and CDR2 LRSPGD (reference sequence). The CDR3 has 15 amino acids. V shed 1 base, J shed 0 bases, and the junction held 2 bases outside the gene matches. The CDR3: CTCSAGQGANSDYTF. The DNA read from the CDR3 is TGCACCTGCAGTGCAGGACAGGGTGCAAACTCC.

In this sample, this clone turned up many times. A junction end diverges from the germline sequence, so it may reflect a read error. All gene names here are mouse names. The read falls 4 residues short of the CDR3 end, and the missing part is taken from the germline J gene. This rearrangement joins TRBV17 to TRBJ2-1; 8 bases line up with TRBD2. CDR1 and CDR2 from the germline V gene are MNHDT and YYDKIL. CDR3 length: 15 amino acids. CDR3 amino acids: CASSIWGGSYAEQFF. CDR3 bases read: TGTGCCAGCAGTATTTGGGGGGGGTCCTATGCT.

This clone was recorded many times. The genes and germline here are from mouse. Sequencing ends 4 residues short of the CDR3 end; the germline J gene provides the rest. The chain uses TRBV13-3 and TRBJ2-1, with D possibly being TRBD1 (5 bases). CDR3 length equals 12 residues. Per the germline V gene, CDR1 is NNHDY and CDR2 is SYVADS. V dropped 5 bases and J dropped 2 bases, with 5 bases sitting between them. CDR3 residues: CASRTDYAEQFF. The CDR3 bases that were read are TGTGCCAGCAGGACAGACTATGCT.

This clone was recorded many times. Gene names are the mouse ones. The read ends 4 residues early relative to the CDR3; the germline J gene fills the gap. V is TRBV13-1 and J is TRBJ2-7; 7 positions match TRBD1. V dropped 2 bases and J dropped 3; count of bases not matched to a gene: 2. This CDR3 region has 13 residues. Looked up from germline, CDR1 is NSHNY and CDR2 is SYGAGN. The CDR3: CASSERQGYEQYF. CDR3 bases read: TGTGCCAGCAGTGAGAGACAGGGCTAT.

This clone was seen a few times. The listed TCRdb protein conflicts with the DNA translation at residue 10, and the protein shown is translated directly from the DNA. This likely came from a read error, as a far larger clone is one base away. All gene names here are mouse names. The observed sequence ends 3 residues before the CDR3 terminus, with the missing tail filled in from the germline J gene. This chain uses TRBV19 with TRBJ1-6, with a tentative D call TRBD1 (6 bases). TRBJ1-6 is an ORF, with its function uncertain. Germline lookup yields CDR1 FNHDT and CDR2 SITEND (reference sequence). This CDR3 comprises 13 residues. The V end lost 9 bases, the J end lost 6 bases, and 13 bases lay between the germline ends. CDR3 DNA (partial): TGTGCCACCCAGGGACAATCTAATTCGCCC. This translates into CATQGQSNSP. The whole CDR3 protein reads CATQGQSNSPLYF.

This clone has at least ten counts. Mouse germline and gene names are used. The read ends 4 residues before the CDR3 terminus; that terminus is restored from the germline J gene. V usage is TRBV19 and J usage is TRBJ1-1; TRBD1 is a possible D gene (5 bases). Looked up from germline, CDR1 is FNHDT and CDR2 is SITEND (reference sequence). The CDR3 is 14 residues long. V lost 5 bases and J 0 bases, leaving 11 bases between the germline ends. The chain's CDR3 is CASRSDTANTEVFF. Incomplete CDR3 DNA: TGTGCCAGCAGATCGGACACTGCAAACACA.

This clone occurred a few times. Given a far larger clone just one base away, this is likely a sequencing read error. Mouse gene names apply. Read data end 4 residues before the CDR3 end; the end is taken from the germline J gene. This sequence joins TRBV17 and TRBJ2-2, with a possible D match to TRBD2 (5 bases). The CDR3 has 15 residues. Germline loops: CDR1 MNHDT, CDR2 YYDKIL. Trimming removed 3 bases at V and 2 bases at J, with 10 bases between. The sequenced part of the CDR3 DNA is TGTGCTAGCAGTAGGGGCTGGGCGAACACCGGG. Amino acids: CASSRGWANTG. The whole CDR3 is CASSRGWANTGQLYF.

For this clone: The TCRdb protein fails to match the DNA translation at residue 14; the protein reported here was translated from the DNA. Gene names and germline match the mouse. The read comes to an end 3 residues before the CDR3 does, leaving the germline J gene to fill in the end. The genes are TRBV12-2 and TRBJ1-3; possibly TRBD1 for D (5 bases). This CDR3 is 17 amino acids long. Germline V gene sequence: CDR1 SGHLS, CDR2 HYDKME. Trimming pared 3 bases from V and 0 bases from J, leaving 17 bases between. The DNA read from the CDR3 is TGTGCCAGCTCTACCGCCGCGGACAAACATTCTGGAAATACG. This codes for CASSTAADKHSGNT. The whole CDR3 reads CASSTAADKHSGNTLYF. Together with reference TRBV12-2 and TRBJ1-3, the CDR3 gives the full variable domain: NSGVVQSPRYIIKGKGERSILKCIPISGHLSVAWYQQTQGQELKFFIQHYDKMERDKGNLPSRFSVQQFDDYHSEMNMSALELEDSAVYFCASSTAADKHSGNTLYFGEGSRLIVV.

This clone was counted only a few times. This sequence is one base from a far larger clone and is likely a read error. Germline and genes here are mouse. Other DNA sequences of this sample code for an identical CDR3. The DNA read from the CDR3 is TGTGCTAGCAGTATAGGGACAAGATATGCT. It specifies CASSIGTRYA. The complete CDR3 protein is CASSIGTRYAEQFF. The rearrangement joins TRBV17 to TRBJ2-1, with D possibly being TRBD1 (6 bases). The missing CDR3 end, 4 residues past where the read stops, is filled in from the germline J gene. The germline V gene encodes CDR1 MNHDT and CDR2 YYDKIL. V shed 4 bases and J shed 4 bases, with 11 bases lying between them. CDR3 size: 14 residues.

In its sample, this clone was seen many times. The listed genes are named as in mouse. The missing CDR3 end, 4 residues past where the read stops, is filled in from the germline J gene. This sample includes further DNA sequences coding for the same CDR3. The rearrangement uses TRBV19 and TRBJ1-2, with TRBD1 matching over 9 bases. The V segment lost 5 bases and the J segment 2 bases; nucleotides outside the gene matches: 4. Germline-derived CDR1 and CDR2 are FNHDT and SITEND (reference sequence). The CDR3 length is 14 residues. The CDR3 DNA, read in part, is TGTGCCAGCAGCCGGGACAGGGCTAACTCC. Encoded protein: CASSRDRANS. From start to end, the CDR3 is CASSRDRANSDYTF.

Relative to its sample, this clone is medium-sized. The germline and genes are mouse ones. The CDR3 extends 4 residues past the end of the read, so its final part is completed from the germline J gene. The rearrangement links TRBV13-1 to TRBJ2-2; D perhaps matches TRBD1 (5 bases). The germline gives CDR1 NSHNY, CDR2 SYGAGN. Trimming stripped 4 bases from V and 3 bases from J, with 19 bases between. This CDR3 is built from 17 residues. The chain's CDR3 is CASSYPSGKGDTGQLYF. CDR3 bases read: TGTGCCAGCAGTTATCCCTCAGGGAAAGGGGACACCGGG.

This clone was detected many times. Here the gene names and germline are mouse. The read terminates 4 residues before the CDR3 end, so the remaining end is supplied by the germline J gene. This chain joins TRBV13-3 and TRBJ1-1, with 8 bases lining up with TRBD1. Germline lookup yields CDR1 NNHDY and CDR2 SYVADS. CDR3 length: 13 residues. CDR3 DNA, as far as it was read: TGTGCCAGCAGTGGACAGGGGATGGCA. Amino acid sequence: CASSGQGMA. The whole CDR3 sequence reads CASSGQGMAEVFF.

As to this clone: Germline and genes here are mouse. The sequenced fragment ends 4 residues before the CDR3 boundary, so the rest is inferred from the germline J gene. The V gene is TRBV5, the J gene TRBJ2-5; no clear D gene. V was pared by 6 bases and J by 0 bases, with 10 bases between. Germline loops: CDR1 LGHNA, CDR2 YNLKQL (reference sequence). The CDR3 extends over 14 amino acids. CDR3 bases read: TGTGCCAGCAGTATAAGGGTTAACCAAGAC. This translates into CASSIRVNQD. The whole CDR3 sequence is CASSIRVNQDTQYF.

The table lists this clone with a few counts. The gene symbols are mouse symbols. The read halts 4 residues ahead of the CDR3 end, with the missing end drawn from the germline J gene. V is TRBV13-1 and J is TRBJ2-1; 9 positions agree with TRBD2. Germline values: CDR1 NSHNY, CDR2 SYGAGN. The CDR3 contains 15 residues. J gave up 1 base and V 3 bases, and 2 bases lay outside the gene matches. The chain's CDR3 is CASSGDWGNYAEQFF. CDR3 DNA, as far as it was read: TGTGCCAGCAGTGGCGACTGGGGGAACTATGCT.

The table lists this clone with many counts. Mouse gene names and germline throughout. The read halts 4 residues ahead of the CDR3 end, with the missing end drawn from the germline J gene. This sequence joins TRBV14 and TRBJ2-1, with D perhaps matching TRBD1 (6 bases). The germline V gene encodes CDR1 SGHDT and CDR2 FRDEAV. The ends were cut back, 4 bases at V and 4 bases at J, with 12 bases in the middle. This CDR3 is built from 14 residues. CDR3 DNA (partial): TGTGCCAGCAGTATAGGGACAAGATATGCT. Its protein is CASSIGTRYA. From start to end, the CDR3 is CASSIGTRYAEQFF.

This clone was found many times. Each gene name is a mouse one. The read comes to an end 4 residues before the CDR3 does, leaving the germline J gene to fill in the end. The chain uses TRBV13-3 and TRBJ1-1; 10 bases are shared with TRBD1. The CDR3 is made up of 12 amino acids. Germline V gene data show CDR1 as NNHDY and CDR2 as SYVADS. The CDR3 reads CASRTGGAEVFF. CDR3 DNA (partial): TGTGCCAGCAGGACAGGGGGCGCA.

This clone was seen many times. Genes and germline come from the mouse. The CDR3 end is not reached by the read, which stops 4 residues before it; the germline J gene fills it in. The genes are TRBV13-3 and TRBJ2-3; 10 bases agree with TRBD1. The CDR3 sequence is 15 residues long. Germline CDR1 and CDR2: NNHDY and SYVADS. V dropped 6 bases and J dropped 2; count of bases not matched to a gene: 6. Incomplete CDR3 DNA: TGTGCCAGCAAACCGGGACAGGGGTCTGCAGAA. Translated: CASKPGQGSAE. The CDR3 as a whole reads CASKPGQGSAETLYF.

Worth noting for this clone: Each gene name is a mouse one. The read halts 4 residues ahead of the CDR3 end, with the missing end drawn from the germline J gene. Other nucleotide sequences from this sample produce the same CDR3. The chain couples TRBV1 to TRBJ2-7; 10 bases map to TRBD2. The germline V gene has CDR1 NSQYPW and CDR2 LRSPGD (reference sequence). There are 19 residues in the CDR3. This CDR3 reads CGCSADPDWGLKSSYEQYF. The part of the CDR3 DNA that was read is TGCGGCTGCAGTGCAGATCCGGACTGGGGGTTAAAAAGCTCCTAT.

This clone was seen ten or more times. Germline and genes here are mouse. The read finishes 4 residues shy of the CDR3 end, and the germline J gene is used to complete it. The sample carries other DNA sequences with the same CDR3. The chain links TRBV19 to TRBJ2-7; D gene ambiguous. Germline assignment: CDR1 FNHDT and CDR2 SITEND (reference sequence). V lost 2 bases and J lost 3, with 6 bases in between. CDR3 length: 12 residues. The part of the CDR3 DNA that was read is TGTGCCAGCAGTATCGACATCTAT. Its protein is CASSIDIY. In full, the CDR3 reads CASSIDIYEQYF. The full variable domain, with the rest looked up from reference TRBV19 and TRBJ2-7, is GGIITQTPKFLIGQEGQKLTLKCQQNFNHDTMYWYRQDSGKGLRLIYYSITENDLQKGDLSEGYDASREKKSSFSLTVTSAQKNEMAVFLCASSIDIYEQYFGPGTRLTVL.

Ten or more counts support this clone. The listed genes are named as in mouse. The part of the CDR3 DNA that was read is TGTGCCAGCAGTGGGGGGGACCAT. It specifies CASSGGDH. The whole CDR3 protein reads CASSGGDHEQYF. The chain employs TRBV13-3 and TRBJ2-7; tentatively, D is TRBD2 (6 bases). The CDR3 end is not reached by the read, which stops 4 residues before it; the germline J gene fills it in. Germline V gene lookup returns CDR1 NNHDY and CDR2 SYVADS. The CDR3 sequence is 12 residues long.

In this sample, this clone is medium-sized. The listed genes are named as in mouse. The read is 4 residues too short to cover the CDR3 end, so that end is filled in from the germline J gene. The genes are TRBV5 and TRBJ2-7; no firm D call. V was clipped by 1 base and J by 0 bases, with 7 bases between them. Germline V lookup: CDR1 LGHNA, CDR2 YNLKQL (reference sequence). The CDR3 extends over 14 amino acids. The covered CDR3 bases are TGTGCCAGCAGCCAAGTTACTGACTCCTAT. Translated, it gives CASSQVTDSY. The CDR3 as a whole reads CASSQVTDSYEQYF.